A selection of T cell receptor beta chains follows, all from one sample in a study of cytomegalovirus exposure and HLA in healthy donors. Only in-frame clones appear in the TCRdb table, and some are missing; sequencing was by immunoSEQ multiplex PCR. The sample lists about 160,000 clones; roughly 75% were seen once. Sequencing was carried out using PBMCs. The receptors here all came from a female donor in good health and CMV-seronegative. CDR3s include the opening cysteine and the closing phenylalanine or tryptophan. Fields, in order: D gene, J gene, V gene, CDR3 protein. A D gene is named only where the DNA matches it firmly.

D: TRBD2
J: TRBJ2-1
V: TRBV5-1
CDR3: CASSPGLAGLLSYNEQFF

D: NA
J: TRBJ2-5
V: TRBV30
CDR3: CAWSVHGISSQETQYF

D: TRBD2
J: TRBJ2-3
V: TRBV29-1
CDR3: CSVRTSGGTDTQYF

D: NA
J: TRBJ1-4
V: TRBV5-8
CDR3: CASSSSTATNEKLFF

D: NA
J: TRBJ2-2
V: TRBV11-2
CDR3: CASSLEAGDTGELFF

D: TRBD1
J: TRBJ2-3
V: TRBV6-5
CDR3: CASRLGTGPEDTQYF

D: NA
J: TRBJ1-1
V: TRBV29-1
CDR3: CSGGEHPEAFF

D: TRBD1
J: TRBJ1-6
V: TRBV30
CDR3: CALSGQGNSPLHF

D: NA
J: TRBJ2-7
V: TRBV6-5
CDR3: CASSQGDYEQYF

D: NA
J: TRBJ1-2
V: TRBV19
CDR3: CASSIPSERVYGYTF

D: NA
J: TRBJ2-7
V: TRBV6-5
CDR3: CASSYSIGYEQYF

D: TRBD1
J: TRBJ2-4
V: TRBV7-8
CDR3: CASSIRDRGNIQYF

D: NA
J: TRBJ2-7
V: TRBV6-1
CDR3: CASSEARGRRGQPGRSPYEQYF

D: NA
J: TRBJ1-1
V: TRBV5-4
CDR3: CASSHFGEWDTEAFF